The clone carrying this T cell receptor beta chain was seen more than once but under ten times. The antigen is unknown. The CDR3 totals 14 residues. Trimming shortened V by 0 bases and J by 2 bases, and 7 bases separated the two germline ends. CDR1 is LGHNA, CDR2 YSLEER, per germline. These data are taken from a study of blood T cells in healthy people across ages. Overall study context: Template switching picked up about one barcoded beta molecule for each two T cells.

Next came a second PCR, run for about 6 to 11 cycles, which used a sample-barcoded 5' primer along with a J-beta primer mix. TCRdb reprocessed the 5' RACE reads via MiXCR and lists one record per CDR3 protein. Here the sample spans over 600,000 distinct CDR3 sequences, about 47% being singletons. Study outcomes and limitations: Naive T cell percentage by flow cytometry tracked strongly with beta diversity. Age advanced and TCR beta diversity per million T cells fell, roughly linearly.

V and J are TRBV4-3 and TRBJ2-5; D unresolved. The TCR was taken from a man older than 75 in good health. Sequenced input: blood. The CDR3 DNA reads as TGCGCCAGCAGCCAAGATCACGCACAAGAGACCCAGTACTTC. This gives the protein CASSQDHAQETQYF.